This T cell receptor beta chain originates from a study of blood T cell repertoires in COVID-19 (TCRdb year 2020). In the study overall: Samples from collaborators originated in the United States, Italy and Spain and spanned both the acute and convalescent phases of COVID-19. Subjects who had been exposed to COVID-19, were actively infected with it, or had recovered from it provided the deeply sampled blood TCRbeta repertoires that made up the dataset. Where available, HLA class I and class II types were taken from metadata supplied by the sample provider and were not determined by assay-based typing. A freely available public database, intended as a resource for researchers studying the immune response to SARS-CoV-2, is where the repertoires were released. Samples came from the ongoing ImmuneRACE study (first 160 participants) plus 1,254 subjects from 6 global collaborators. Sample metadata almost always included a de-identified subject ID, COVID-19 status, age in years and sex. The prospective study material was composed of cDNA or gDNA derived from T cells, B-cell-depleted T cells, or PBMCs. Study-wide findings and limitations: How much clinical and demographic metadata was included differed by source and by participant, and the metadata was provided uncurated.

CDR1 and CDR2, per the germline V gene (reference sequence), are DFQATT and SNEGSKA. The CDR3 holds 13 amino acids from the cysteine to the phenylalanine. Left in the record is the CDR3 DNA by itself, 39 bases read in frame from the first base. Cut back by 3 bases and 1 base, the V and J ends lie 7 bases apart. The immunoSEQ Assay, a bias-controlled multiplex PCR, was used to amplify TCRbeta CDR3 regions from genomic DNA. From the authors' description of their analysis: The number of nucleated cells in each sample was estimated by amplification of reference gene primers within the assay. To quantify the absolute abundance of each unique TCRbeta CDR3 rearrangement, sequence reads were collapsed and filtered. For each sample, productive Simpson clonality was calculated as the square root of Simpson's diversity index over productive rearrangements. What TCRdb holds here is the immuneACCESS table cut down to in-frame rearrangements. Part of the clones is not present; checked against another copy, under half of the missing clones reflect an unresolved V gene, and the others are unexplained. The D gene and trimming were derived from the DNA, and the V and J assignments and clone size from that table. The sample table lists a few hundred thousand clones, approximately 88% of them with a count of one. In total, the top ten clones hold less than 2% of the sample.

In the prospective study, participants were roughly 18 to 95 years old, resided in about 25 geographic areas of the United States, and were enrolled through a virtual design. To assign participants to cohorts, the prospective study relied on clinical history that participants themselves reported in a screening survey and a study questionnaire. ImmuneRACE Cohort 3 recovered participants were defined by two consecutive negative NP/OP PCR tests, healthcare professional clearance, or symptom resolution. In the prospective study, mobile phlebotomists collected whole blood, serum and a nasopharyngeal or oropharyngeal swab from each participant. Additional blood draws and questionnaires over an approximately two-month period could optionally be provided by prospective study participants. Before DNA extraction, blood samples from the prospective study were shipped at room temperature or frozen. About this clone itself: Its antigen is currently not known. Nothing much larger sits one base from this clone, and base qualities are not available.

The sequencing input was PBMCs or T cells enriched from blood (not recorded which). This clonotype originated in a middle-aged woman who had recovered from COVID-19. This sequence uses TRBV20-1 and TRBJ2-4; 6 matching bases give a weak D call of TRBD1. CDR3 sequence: CSASQGAKNIQYF. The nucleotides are TGCAGTGCTAGTCAGGGGGCCAAAAACATTCAGTACTTC.